These T cell receptor beta chains were read from a single sample in a study of OX40 agonist ivuxolimab in advanced cancers. Sequencing was performed with immunoSEQ multiplex PCR; in TCRdb, only in-frame clones are kept and a portion is missing. The sample lists tens of thousands of clones; under 95% were seen once. The sample in question was CD4+ or CD8+ T cells sorted from blood, obtained in a trial of the OX40 agonist ivuxolimab. These receptors were collected from an adult with an advanced solid tumor such as melanoma, head and neck, liver or kidney cancer. Both conserved end residues are part of each CDR3. The D gene is left open where the match is weak. Rows may omit the clone size; those that give it use once, few, many or a size class.

v_gene	j_gene	abundance	d_gene	CDR3nt	CDR3aa
TRBV6-1	TRBJ1-1	.	.	TGTGCCAGCAGTGACAAGAGGGTAAACACTGAAGCTTTCTTT	CASSDKRVNTEAFF
TRBV6-1	TRBJ2-5	.	TRBD2	TGTGCCACCACCCGGGGGAGGGGCGAGACCCAGTACTTC	CATTRGRGETQYF
TRBV29-1	TRBJ1-1	.	TRBD1	TGCAGCGTTGTGACAGGGGGCTTGGTGAACACTGAAGCTTTCTTT	CSVVTGGLVNTEAFF
TRBV2	TRBJ2-4	.	.	TGTGCCAGCAGTGATGGTTGGGGAAACATTCAGTACTTC	CASSDGWGNIQYF
TRBV5-6	TRBJ2-7	.	TRBD1	TGTGCCAGCAGCGGCCTACAGGGGGGATTCTACGAGCAGTACTTC	CASSGLQGGFYEQYF
TRBV18	TRBJ2-3	.	.	TGTGCCAGCTCATTCTCAGGGGGCACAGATACGCAGTATTTT	CASSFSGGTDTQYF
TRBV15	TRBJ1-4	.	.	TGTGCCACCAGCCCCCGACATGAAAAACTGTTTTTT	CATSPRHEKLFF
TRBV6-6	TRBJ2-7	.	.	TGTGCCAGCAGAGCCAGGGAGGATACGAGCAGTAGGTTC	CASRAREDTSSRF
TRBV7-8	TRBJ2-3	.	TRBD2	TGTGCCAGCAGCGAATGGACTAGCGGGGGCTCTAGGGATACGCAGTATTTT	CASSEWTSGGSRDTQYF
TRBV23-1	TRBJ2-7	.	.	TGCGCCAGCAGTCAATCTGGCAGGGAAGGGCACCCCGGGCCCTACGAGCAGTACTTC	CASSQSGREGHPGPYEQYF
TRBV6-1	TRBJ2-5	.	.	TGTGCCAGCAGTATAGGAACCTTGGGGGAGACCCAGTACTTC	CASSIGTLGETQYF
TRBV6-1	TRBJ2-1	.	.	TGTGCCAGCAGTGAAGGCCAGGGTGGCTACAATGAGCAGTTCTTC	CASSEGQGGYNEQFF
TRBV19	TRBJ1-2	.	TRBD1	TGTGCCAGTAATGAGGGGGCAGGTGGCTACACCTTC	CASNEGAGGYTF
TRBV19	TRBJ2-7	.	.	TGTGCCAGTAGTATAGTCCCGGGAAGCTCCTACGAGCAGTACTTC	CASSIVPGSSYEQYF
TRBV19	TRBJ1-5	.	TRBD1	TGTGCCAGTAGTCCGGGACAGGGGGTAAGGCATCAGCCCCAGCATTTT	CASSPGQGVRHQPQHF
TRBV14	TRBJ2-6	.	.	TGTGCCAGCAGCCGATCAAGGAGCTCTGGGGCCAACGTCCTGACTTTC	CASSRSRSSGANVLTF
TRBV5-1	TRBJ1-6	.	TRBD1	TGCGCCAGCAGCCCGGGGACGGGACAGGCGAATTCACCCCTCCACTTT	CASSPGTGQANSPLHF
TRBV5-4	TRBJ2-3	.	.	TGTGCCAGCATCTCGCTAGGGGCTTCCACAGATACGCAGTATTTT	CASISLGASTDTQYF
TRBV11-2	TRBJ1-5	few	.	TGTGCCAGCAGCTTAGCCCTCTATCAGCCCCAGCATTTT	CASSLALYQPQHF
TRBV27	TRBJ2-1	.	.	TGTGCCAGCAGTAAGAGGGTCGGGACCTACAATGAGCAGTTCTTC	CASSKRVGTYNEQFF
TRBV27	TRBJ1-1	.	.	TGTGCCAGCAGCCCACAGTGGGGGAACACTGAAGCTTTCTTT	CASSPQWGNTEAFF
TRBV6-4	TRBJ1-1	.	TRBD1	TGTGCCAGCAGGGCTGGGACAGGGGCTGCGGCTTTCTTT	CASRAGTGAAAFF
TRBV4-1	TRBJ2-2	.	.	TGCGCCAGCAGCCAAGATGCGGCCGATAACACCGGGGAGCTGTTTTTT	CASSQDAADNTGELFF
TRBV18	TRBJ1-6	.	TRBD1	TGTGCCAGCTCACCACCGTACCCTATTACGACAGGGATTAATTCACCCCTCCACTTT	CASSPPYPITTGINSPLHF
TRBV19	TRBJ2-7	.	.	TGTGCCAGTAGTATAGATATAACGGGGGACCAGTACTTC	CASSIDITGDQYF
TRBV30	TRBJ2-1	.	TRBD1	TGTGCCTGGAGAGGAGACAGGGGTTACAATGAGCAGTTCTTC	CAWRGDRGYNEQFF
TRBV2	TRBJ2-5	.	.	TGTGCCAGCAGTGAAGCGCCGGGCAACCAAGAGACCCAGTACTTC	CASSEAPGNQETQYF
TRBV11-2	TRBJ2-7	few	.	TGTGCCAGCAGCTCCCTCGGGTTCTACGAGCAGTACTTC	CASSSLGFYEQYF